This T cell receptor beta chain stems from a study of T cell clonotyping in hematopoietic cell transplantation. Study results and limitations: Recipient TCR diversity dropped after transplant; expanded clonotypes rose from day 30 to 180.

Assay used: immunoSEQ multiplex PCR; TCRdb lists only in-frame clones, some missing. The sample has 15,000 to 20,000 clones; 85% to 95% are singletons. Remarks on this clone: Its target is not known.

Germline CDR1 is GTSNPN and CDR2 is SVGIG (reference sequence). Trimming took off 0 bases at V and 1 base at J, with 6 bases between the two ends. The CDR3 extends over 13 amino acids. The V call is TRBV30, the J call TRBJ1-1; no clear D gene. Material for sequencing was peripheral blood mononuclear cells. This TCR was sampled from a man aged 35-49 years in good health. Some clones in this sample may be carry-over from other donors' samples. The CDR3 region is CAWSVGRNTEAFF. CDR3 in DNA: TGTGCCTGGAGTGTTGGGAGGAACACTGAAGCTTTCTTT. Drawing the rest from reference TRBV30 and TRBJ1-1, the complete variable domain is SQTIHQWPATLVQPVGSPLSLECTVEGTSNPNLYWYRQAAGRGLQLLFYSVGIGQISSEVPQNLSASRPQDRQFILSSKKLLLSDSGFYLCAWSVGRNTEAFFGQGTRLTVV.